This T cell receptor (beta chain) was captured by sequencing in a study of response to subunit inactivated influenza vaccine. Study-level results: The authors proposed limited new T cell recruitment per seasonal influenza vaccination.

TCRdb analysed the RT-PCR reads with MiXCR anew, one entry per CDR3 protein. The data hold roughly 500,000 distinct CDR3 sequences, with 16% observed a single time. This clonotype was found a few times. Its matching antigen is unknown. The receptor comes from a man aged 45 to 70 who received an inactivated influenza vaccine. The starting material was CD4+ T cells sorted from PBMCs, obtained around 25 months after vaccination.

CDR3 loop: CAIRGSGGDGELFF. For the CDR3, the DNA is TGTGCCATCAGGGGGAGCGGGGGAGACGGGGAGCTGTTTTTT. This rearrangement joins TRBV10-3 to TRBJ2-2; TRBD2 matches 8 bases. Germline CDR1 ENHRY, CDR2 SYGVKD. The CDR3 sequence is 14 residues long. J gave up 7 bases and V 6 bases, and 7 bases lay outside the gene matches.